The 26 T cell receptor beta chains below all came from one sample that was sequenced in a study of blood T cells in healthy people across ages. PCR was performed a second time for roughly 7 to 11 cycles using a sample-barcoded 5' primer and a J-beta primer mix. TCRdb analysed the 5' RACE reads with MiXCR anew, one entry per CDR3 protein. The sample lists some 900,000 distinct CDR3 sequences; 29% were seen once. Sequencing was done on a sample of blood. These receptors all come from a woman of 80 years or more in good health.

This clonotype was seen ten or more times. The chain carries TRBV7-2 and TRBJ2-5; TRBD1 matches at 8 bases. The trim removed 8 bases at V and 4 bases at J, leaving 12 bases unmatched. This CDR3 is built from 15 residues. In germline, CDR1 is SGHTA, CDR2 FQGNSA. The CDR3 nucleotides are TGTGCCAGCGACCGTCCAGGGGGCATGAGAGAGACCCAGTACTTC. Its translation: CASDRPGGMRETQYF.

This clonotype showed up just a few times. In DNA, the CDR3 is TGTGCCAGCAGCTTAGACGGGGCCGGGGAGCTGTTTTTT. As protein: CASSLDGAGELFF. J is TRBJ2-2 and V is TRBV7-9, with D possibly TRBD2 on 5 matching bases. V dropped 1 base and J dropped 6 bases, with 6 bases sitting between them. The CDR3 runs to 13 residues. Germline CDR1 is SEHNR and CDR2 is FQNEAQ (reference sequence).

Ten or more counts support this clonotype. The genes are TRBV3-1 and TRBJ2-1, with 8 bases that match TRBD2. CDR1 is LGHDT and CDR2 is YNNKEL in the germline V gene (reference sequence). J lost 9 bases, V lost 3 bases, and 10 bases had no gene match. This CDR3 is 15 amino acids long. CDR3 sequence: CASSQSRGGRSEQFF. For the CDR3, the DNA is TGTGCCAGCAGCCAGAGCCGGGGGGGCCGGAGTGAGCAGTTCTTC.

Points on this clonotype: A much larger clone sits a single nucleotide away, making a read error possible. The rearrangement links TRBV6-5 to TRBJ2-7, with D possibly TRBD1 on 7 matching bases. The germline CDR1 and CDR2 sequences are MNHEY and SVGAGI. Deletions cut 5 bases from V and 5 bases from J, with 22 bases between. CDR3 length: 16 amino acids. CDR3 coding DNA: TGTGCCAGCAGTCCACCTCCCGCGACAGGGAGGAACGAGCAGTACTTC. The encoded protein is CASSPPPATGRNEQYF.

For the CDR3, the DNA is TGTGCCAGCAGTGACTCTGTCAGGGGTTATTCACCCCTCCACTTT. Encoded protein: CASSDSVRGYSPLHF. The J gene is TRBJ1-6, the V gene TRBV6-4; tentatively, D is TRBD1 (6 bases). CDR3 size: 15 residues. CDR1 MRHNA and CDR2 SNTAGT come from the germline V gene. Deletions cut 0 bases from V and 8 bases from J, with 11 bases between.

The genes are TRBV28 and TRBJ2-4; no firm D call. V was cut by 3 bases and J by 13 bases, with 25 bases left in between. Looked up from germline, CDR1 is MDHEN and CDR2 is SYDVKM. This CDR3 contains 16 residues. The CDR3 loop is CASSFETPARNNEQYF. CDR3 in DNA: TGTGCCAGCAGTTTTGAGACCCCGGCTCGTAACAATGAGCAGTACTTC.

This clonotype was counted ten times or more. V gene TRBV6-2 or TRBV6-3 combines with J gene TRBJ2-1; 10 bases agree with TRBD2. The CDR3 covers 14 residues. Germline V CDR1 and CDR2: MNHEY, SVGEGT. The V and J ends lost 8 bases and 4 bases, in that order; junction bases with no gene match: 5. CDR3 protein: CASLSGGIYNEQFF. CDR3 coding DNA: TGTGCCAGCCTTAGCGGGGGGATATACAATGAGCAGTTCTTC.

This clonotype was seen ten or more times. This chain joins TRBV4-1 and TRBJ2-3; TRBD2 matches at 7 bases. Trimming took 4 bases from V and 2 from J; bases not matched to a gene: 12. CDR1 and CDR2 from the germline V gene are MGHRA and YSYEKL. The CDR3 sequence is 17 residues long. The CDR3 spells CASSRSGLAANTDTQYF. CDR3 sequence (DNA): TGCGCCAGCAGCCGTTCCGGGCTAGCGGCTAACACAGATACGCAGTATTTT.

The J gene is TRBJ1-6, the V gene TRBV20-1; D might be TRBD1 (6 bases). V was shortened by 5 bases and J by 8 bases, with 16 bases between the two germline ends. The CDR3 loop spans 14 amino acids. Germline CDR1 and CDR2: DFQATT and SNEGSKA (reference sequence). CDR3 DNA sequence: TGCAGTGCTCGCTCACAGGGAGGGGATTCACCCCTCCACTTT. This encodes CSARSQGGDSPLHF.

This clonotype was seen a single time. At one boundary the junction diverges from the germline segment, which might be a read error. The rearrangement uses TRBV27 and TRBJ1-6; D unclear. Germline CDR1 MNHEY, CDR2 SMNVEV (reference sequence). The CDR3 is 17 amino acids. CDR3: CARSFGLFGHNGSPLHF. Here the CDR3 DNA reads TGTGCCCGCAGTTTCGGTCTGTTTGGCCACAACGGGTCACCCCTCCACTTT.

The sample holds a few counts of this clonotype. The J gene is TRBJ2-3, the V gene TRBV24-1; the D gene is possibly TRBD1 (6 bases). CDR1 is KGHDR, CDR2 SFDVKD, per germline. The CDR3 length is 16 residues. Trimming took 3 bases from V and 1 from J, leaving 13 bases between them. CDR3 region: CATSDDWTAGTDTQYF. CDR3 coding DNA: TGTGCCACCAGTGATGATTGGACAGCCGGCACAGATACGCAGTATTTT.

This chain links TRBV20-1 with TRBJ1-2; D remains unclear. Germline V gene data show CDR1 as DFQATT and CDR2 as SNEGSKA (reference sequence). Trimming cost V 2 bases and J 4 bases, with 23 bases left between them. The CDR3 is 17 amino acids. In DNA, the CDR3 is TGCAGTGCTAGACCCCGTGGCACAGTCACCCACTTCTATGGCTACACCTTC. This translates into CSARPRGTVTHFYGYTF.

This clonotype was seen at least ten times. This chain links TRBV6-1 with TRBJ2-1; a weak D match, TRBD1 (6 bases). Germline V gene sequence: CDR1 MNHNS, CDR2 SASEGT. Trimming took off 5 bases at V and 7 bases at J, with 15 bases between the two ends. This CDR3 has 14 residues. CDR3 in DNA: TGTGCCAGCAGTACACAGGGTATAACGAATGAGCAGTTCTTC. Protein: CASSTQGITNEQFF.

The table lists this clonotype with many counts. The chain uses TRBV6-1 and TRBJ2-3, with D possibly called TRBD1 or TRBD2 (5 bases each). The CDR3 covers 18 residues. Germline CDR1 MNHNS, CDR2 SASEGT. Trimming removed 6 bases at V and 6 bases at J, with 28 bases between. The CDR3 nucleotides read TGTGCCAGCAGACTCCAGAGGGGCAGCTTGGGAGCCGTGGATACGCAGTATTTT. This encodes CASRLQRGSLGAVDTQYF.

This clonotype was detected a few times. The gene calls are TRBV20-1 and TRBJ2-2; the D gene is possibly TRBD1 (6 bases). The V end lost 0 bases, the J end lost 6 bases, and 14 bases lay between the germline ends. CDR1 DFQATT and CDR2 SNEGSKA come from the germline V gene (reference sequence). The CDR3 covers 15 residues. In DNA form, the CDR3 reads TGCAGTGCTAGAGATCAGGGGAAGGATTCCGGGGAGCTGTTTTTT. Translating it yields CSARDQGKDSGELFF.

Concerning this clonotype itself: At one of its ends the junction is not consistent with the germline gene, which may arise from a read error. The V and J genes are TRBV30 and TRBJ2-5; D gene ambiguous. Germline V gene data show CDR1 as GTSNPN and CDR2 as SVGIG (reference sequence). This CDR3 has 11 residues. The CDR3 here is CAWSPKEAQYF. As DNA, the CDR3 is TGTGCCTGGAGTCCTAAAGAGGCCCAGTACTTC.

For this clonotype: A clone one base away is much larger, so this may be a read error. The CDR3 region has the DNA TGCGCCAGCAGCCAAGATTTCTCAGGGGTCAGCGGCAACACCTTC. Residues: CASSQDFSGVSGNTF. V gene TRBV4-3 combines with J gene TRBJ1-2, with a tentative D call TRBD1 (6 bases). The CDR3 covers 15 residues. The V gene lost 0 bases and the J gene lost 12 bases, with 20 bases spanning the gap. Germline V gene data show CDR1 as LGHNA and CDR2 as YSLEER.

This clonotype was seen more than once but under ten times. The chain links TRBV19 to TRBJ2-7; D could derive from TRBD1 or TRBD2 (5 bases each). The V gene lost 7 bases and the J gene lost 6 bases, with 16 bases spanning the gap. Germline CDR1 is LNHDA and CDR2 is SQIVND (reference sequence). The CDR3 spans 13 residues. The CDR3 nucleotides are TGTGCCAGTAAACCGGGACGATGGAGCGAGCAGTACTTC. Its protein product is CASKPGRWSEQYF.

The CDR3 is CASSYPGTGSTDTQYF. The DNA for the CDR3 is TGCGCCAGCAGCTATCCCGGGACAGGGAGCACAGATACGCAGTATTTT. V usage is TRBV5-1 and J usage is TRBJ2-3; 9 nucleotides match TRBD1. The CDR3 covers 16 residues. The germline V gene has CDR1 SGHRS and CDR2 YFSETQ. The trim removed 3 bases at V and 0 bases at J, leaving 5 bases unmatched.

In this sample, this clonotype turned up a few times. This chain links TRBV24-1 with TRBJ2-1; 9 positions agree with TRBD1. The J call may be wrong; the DNA end is better matched by TRBJ2-7. Per germline, CDR1 KGHDR and CDR2 SFDVKD. The CDR3 is 17 amino acids. CDR3 coding DNA: TGTGCCACCAGTGATATAACAGGGGGCTATTCCTACAATGAGCAGTACTTC. This gives the protein CATSDITGGYSYNEQYF.

This clonotype has at least ten counts. The rearrangement links TRBV4-3 to TRBJ2-3, with D unresolved. The germline V and J ends were trimmed by 0 bases and 0 bases, with 13 bases remaining between them. This CDR3 has 17 amino acids. Germline V lookup: CDR1 LGHNA, CDR2 YSLEER. Here the CDR3 reads CASSQEPRPTSTDTQYF. CDR3 nucleotides: TGCGCCAGCAGCCAAGAACCCAGACCAACTAGCACAGATACGCAGTATTTT.

This chain uses TRBV7-2 with TRBJ1-2; weak D call: TRBD1 (5 bases). Trimming took off 6 bases at V and 8 bases at J, with 16 bases between the two ends. Per germline, CDR1 SGHTA and CDR2 FQGNSA. The CDR3 sequence is 13 residues long. In DNA form, the CDR3 reads TGTGCCAGCAGTGTGGCGGGGGAAGAGGGCTACACCTTC. Its protein product is CASSVAGEEGYTF.

CDR3 in DNA: TGTGCCAGCAGTTTATATCCCCACAGCTACAATTCACCCCTCCACTTT. Amino acid sequence: CASSLYPHSYNSPLHF. The chain uses TRBV12-3 or TRBV12-4 and TRBJ1-6; no clear D. Trimming pared 2 bases from V and 7 bases from J, leaving 15 bases between. The CDR3 spans 16 residues.

Notes on this clonotype: An end of the junction does not agree with germline; a read error may underlie this. The chain couples TRBV5-6 to TRBJ1-1, with D perhaps matching TRBD1 (6 bases). Germline CDR1 and CDR2: SGHDT and YYEEEE. CDR3 length: 13 residues. Here the CDR3 reads CAGSPTTGTEAFF. For the CDR3, the DNA is TGTGCCGGCAGCCCAACTACAGGGACTGAAGCTTTCTTT.

This clonotype has just one count. This may arise from a read error, as a much more abundant clone is one base away. The chain has TRBV28 and TRBJ2-5; D is uncertain. V was cut by 3 bases and J by 13 bases, with 15 bases left in between. The CDR3 totals 12 residues. Germline V gene sequence: CDR1 MDHEN, CDR2 SYDVKM. In DNA form, the CDR3 reads TGTGCCAGCAGTTTTAAGGTCTACGAGCGGTACTTC. Its translation: CASSFKVYERYF.

This clonotype was seen repeatedly, ten times or more. The rearrangement uses TRBV11-2 and TRBJ1-2, with D possibly being TRBD1 (5 bases). Trimming left V 5 bases short and J 8 bases short, with 18 bases between. This CDR3 contains 14 residues. CDR1 is SGHAT, CDR2 FQNNGV, per germline. The CDR3 DNA follows: TGTGCCAGCAGCGTACCGGGGCCGACCGGCGGCTACACCTTC. Protein sequence: CASSVPGPTGGYTF. The whole variable domain, filled in from reference TRBV11-2 and TRBJ1-2, reads EAGVAQSPRYKIIEKRQSVAFWCNPISGHATLYWYQQILGQGPKLLIQFQNNGVVDDSQLPKDRFSAERLKGVDSTLKIQPAKLEDSAVYLCASSVPGPTGGYTFGSGTRLTVV.